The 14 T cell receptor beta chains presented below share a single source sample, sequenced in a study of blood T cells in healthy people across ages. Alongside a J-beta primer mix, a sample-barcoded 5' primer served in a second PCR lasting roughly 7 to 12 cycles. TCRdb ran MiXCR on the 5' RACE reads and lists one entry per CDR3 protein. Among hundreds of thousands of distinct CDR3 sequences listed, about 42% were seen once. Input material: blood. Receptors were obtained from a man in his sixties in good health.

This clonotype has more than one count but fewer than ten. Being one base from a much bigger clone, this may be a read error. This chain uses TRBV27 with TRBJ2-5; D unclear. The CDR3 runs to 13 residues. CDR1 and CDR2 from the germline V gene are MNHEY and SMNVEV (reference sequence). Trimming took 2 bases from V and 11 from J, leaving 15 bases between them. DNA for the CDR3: TGTGCCAGCAGTTTAGGGCCAACCAATGAGCAGTACTTC. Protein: CASSLGPTNEQYF.

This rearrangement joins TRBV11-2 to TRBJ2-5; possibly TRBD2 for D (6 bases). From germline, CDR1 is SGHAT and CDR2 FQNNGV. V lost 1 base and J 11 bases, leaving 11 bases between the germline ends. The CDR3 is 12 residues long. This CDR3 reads CASSLAGLEQYF. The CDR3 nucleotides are TGTGCCAGCAGCTTAGCGGGACTGGAGCAGTACTTC.

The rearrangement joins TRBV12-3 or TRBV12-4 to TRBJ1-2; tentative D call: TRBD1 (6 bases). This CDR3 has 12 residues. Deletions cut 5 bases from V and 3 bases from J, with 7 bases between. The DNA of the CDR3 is TGTGCCAGCAGTGGGGGCCACTATGGCTACACCTTC. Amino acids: CASSGGHYGYTF.

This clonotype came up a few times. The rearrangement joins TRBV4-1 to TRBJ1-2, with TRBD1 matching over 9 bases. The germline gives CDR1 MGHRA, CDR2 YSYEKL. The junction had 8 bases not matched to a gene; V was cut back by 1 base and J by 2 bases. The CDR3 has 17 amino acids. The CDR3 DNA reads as TGCGCCAGCAGCCAAGCTCCCGGGGGACAGGGCAACTATGGCTACACCTTC. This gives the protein CASSQAPGGQGNYGYTF.

In nucleotides, the CDR3 is TGTGCCATCAGTGAAGAGACAGTCTCCTACGAGCAGTACTTC. This codes for CAISEETVSYEQYF. This chain uses TRBV10-3 with TRBJ2-7, with a tentative D call TRBD1 (5 bases). The CDR3 is made up of 14 amino acids. Germline assignment: CDR1 ENHRY and CDR2 SYGVKD. V lost 3 bases and J lost 0, with 9 bases in between.

The CDR3 is CATRGGDYGYTF. DNA of the CDR3: TGTGCCACCCGGGGGGGGGACTATGGCTACACCTTC. The genes are TRBV6-4 and TRBJ1-2; D might be TRBD1 (5 bases). The CDR3 is 12 residues long. The germline V and J ends were trimmed by 10 bases and 3 bases, with 12 bases remaining between them. Germline CDR1 and CDR2: MRHNA and SNTAGT.

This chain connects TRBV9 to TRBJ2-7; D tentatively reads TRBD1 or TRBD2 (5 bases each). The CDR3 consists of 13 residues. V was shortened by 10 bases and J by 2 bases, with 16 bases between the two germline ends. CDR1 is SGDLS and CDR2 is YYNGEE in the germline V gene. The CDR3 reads CAGNDGTPYEQYF. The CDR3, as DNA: TGTGCCGGCAACGATGGGACCCCCTACGAGCAGTACTTC.

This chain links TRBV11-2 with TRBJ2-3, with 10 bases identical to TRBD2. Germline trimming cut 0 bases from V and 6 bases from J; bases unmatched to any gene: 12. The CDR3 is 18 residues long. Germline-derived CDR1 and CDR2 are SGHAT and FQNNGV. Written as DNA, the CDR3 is TGTGCCAGCAGCTTAGAAGTCAGCGGGGGGGCCCCGTTGGATACGCAGTATTTT. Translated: CASSLEVSGGAPLDTQYF.

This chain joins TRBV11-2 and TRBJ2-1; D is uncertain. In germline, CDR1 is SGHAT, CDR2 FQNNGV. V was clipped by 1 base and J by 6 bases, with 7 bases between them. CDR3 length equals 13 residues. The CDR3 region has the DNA TGTGCCAGCAGCTTAGGGCCATTCAATGAGCAGTTCTTC. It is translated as CASSLGPFNEQFF. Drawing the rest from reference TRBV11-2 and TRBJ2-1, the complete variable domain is EAGVAQSPRYKIIEKRQSVAFWCNPISGHATLYWYQQILGQGPKLLIQFQNNGVVDDSQLPKDRFSAERLKGVDSTLKIQPAKLEDSAVYLCASSLGPFNEQFFGPGTRLTVL.

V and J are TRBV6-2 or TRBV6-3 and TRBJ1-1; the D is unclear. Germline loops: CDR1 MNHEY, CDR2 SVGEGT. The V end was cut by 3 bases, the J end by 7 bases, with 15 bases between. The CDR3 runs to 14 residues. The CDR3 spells CASSYRDLSGEAFF. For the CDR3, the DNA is TGTGCCAGCAGTTATCGCGACCTATCAGGTGAAGCTTTCTTT.

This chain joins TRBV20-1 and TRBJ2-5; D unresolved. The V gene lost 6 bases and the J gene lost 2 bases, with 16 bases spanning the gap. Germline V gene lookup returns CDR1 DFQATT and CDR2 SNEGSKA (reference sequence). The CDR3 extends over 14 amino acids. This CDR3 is CSADSRASQETQYF. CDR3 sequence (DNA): TGCAGTGCCGATTCCAGAGCGTCACAAGAGACCCAGTACTTC.

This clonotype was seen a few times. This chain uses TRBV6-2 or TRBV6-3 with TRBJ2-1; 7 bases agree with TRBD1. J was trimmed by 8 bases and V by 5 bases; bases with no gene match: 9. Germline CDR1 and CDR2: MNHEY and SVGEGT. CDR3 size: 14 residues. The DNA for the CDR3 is TGTGCCAGCAGTGAGGGACAGCGGTGGGATGAGCAGTTCTTC. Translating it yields CASSEGQRWDEQFF.

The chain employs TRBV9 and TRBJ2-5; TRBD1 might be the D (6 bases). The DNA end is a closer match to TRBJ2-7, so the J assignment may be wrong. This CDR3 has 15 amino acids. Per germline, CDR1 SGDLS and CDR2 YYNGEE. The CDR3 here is CASSVADRSTYEQYF. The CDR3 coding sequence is TGTGCCAGCAGCGTAGCCGACAGGTCAACCTACGAGCAGTACTTC.

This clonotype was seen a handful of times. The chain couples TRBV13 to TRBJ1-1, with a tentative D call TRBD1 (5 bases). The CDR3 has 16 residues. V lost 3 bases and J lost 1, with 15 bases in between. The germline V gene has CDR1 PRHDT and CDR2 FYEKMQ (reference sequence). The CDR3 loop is CASSFGVGRSNTEAFF. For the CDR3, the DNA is TGTGCCAGCAGCTTTGGCGTGGGACGGTCGAACACTGAAGCTTTCTTT.